The 5 T cell receptor beta chains in this list originate from one sample, sequenced in a study of blood T cell repertoires in COVID-19. TCRdb's table, derived via immunoSEQ multiplex PCR, lists solely in-frame clones and lacks some. Here the sample spans around 190,000 clones, around 87% being singletons. Sequencing was carried out using PBMCs or T cells enriched from blood (not recorded which). These receptors originate from a woman between 35 and 50 years old in a cohort exposed to, infected with or recovered from COVID-19 (not recorded which).

CDR3 loop: CSASKIRPLAAGETQYF. Here the CDR3 DNA reads TGCAGTGCTAGTAAAATCCGGCCACTAGCGGCTGGAGAGACCCAGTACTTC. This chain connects TRBV20-1 to TRBJ2-5, with 8 bases matching TRBD2. The CDR3 is 17 residues long. V was pared by 3 bases and J by 4 bases, with 16 bases of the junction left unmatched. Looked up from germline, CDR1 is DFQATT and CDR2 is SNEGSKA (reference sequence).

The chain is built from TRBV5-1 and TRBJ1-6, with TRBD1 identical over 9 bases. Trimming removed 3 bases from V and 10 bases from J; junction bases left unmatched: 14. The CDR3 runs 17 residues. CDR1 and CDR2 from the germline V gene are SGHRS and YFSETQ. CDR3 nucleotide sequence: TGCGCCAGCAGCTCCCGGGGCGTACAGGGGGCAGGGTCACCCCTCCACTTT. Its protein product is CASSSRGVQGAGSPLHF.

The chain links TRBV6-2 or TRBV6-3 to TRBJ1-5; TRBD1 matches 7 bases. CDR3 size: 17 residues. Trimming at V came to 0 bases and at J to 5 bases, leaving 10 bases not matched to a gene. CDR1 MNHEY and CDR2 SVGEGT come from the germline V gene. CDR3 region: CASSYSETGWMDQPQHF. The CDR3 DNA is TGTGCCAGCAGTTACTCGGAGACAGGGTGGATGGATCAGCCCCAGCATTTT.

This chain links TRBV10-3 with TRBJ1-1; 7 nucleotides align to TRBD1. This CDR3 is 14 amino acids long. CDR1 and CDR2 (germline): ENHRY, SYGVKD. The V gene end was trimmed by 7 bases and the J gene end by 0 bases; junction bases not matched to a gene: 5. CDR3 in amino acids: CAITNRGMNTEAFF. The CDR3 nucleotides read TGTGCCATCACAAACAGGGGAATGAACACTGAAGCTTTCTTT.

V usage is TRBV7-2 and J usage is TRBJ1-1; 7 bases fit TRBD1. V shed 2 bases, J shed 1 base, and the junction held 7 bases outside the gene matches. Germline V CDR1 and CDR2: SGHTA, FQGNSA. The CDR3 has 16 residues. The chain's CDR3 is CASSLPRQGTNTEAFF. The CDR3, as DNA: TGTGCCAGCAGCTTACCACGACAGGGAACGAACACTGAAGCTTTCTTT.